Given below is one T cell receptor beta chain in context. The antigen remains undetermined. A much larger clone sits a single nucleotide away, making a read error possible. Time point meaning: newly diagnosed GD, antithyroid drugs for less than 3 months. The TCR library was made from RNA that had been extracted from PBMCs in TRIzol. These data originate in a study of regulatory T cells in long-lasting Graves disease. Findings and limits, study-wide: Results may be inaccurate due to the small sample size.

The CDR3 is made up of 16 amino acids. The V gene's germline CDR1 is SGDLS and CDR2 YYNGEE. V lost 4 bases and J 4 bases, leaving 20 bases between the germline ends. According to the study, TCR beta libraries were built with iRepertoire HTBI primers and CDR3-region Arm-PCR. TCRdb used MiXCR to reprocess the multiplex PCR reads, holding one entry per CDR3 protein. In the table there are hundreds of thousands of distinct CDR3 sequences, roughly 14% of which are singletons. These data were also reused for a study on T cells in Graves' hyperthyroidism and ophthalmopathy. In that study: Diagnosis rested on symptoms, serum thyroxine and TRAb, thyroid ultrasound, and orbital computed tomography. First-round RT-PCR of the TCR CDR3 relied on the HTBI primer set.

The sequenced sample was peripheral blood mononuclear cells (PBMCs), obtained at new diagnosis, from a patient treated with antithyroid drugs. This clonotype was sampled from a man younger than 45 with Graves disease. The chain uses TRBV9 and TRBJ1-1; D is perhaps TRBD1 (5 bases). The CDR3: CASSSFGDPESTEAFF. The CDR3 DNA reads as TGTGCCAGCAGCTCCTTTGGGGACCCGGAATCCACTGAAGCTTTCTTT.